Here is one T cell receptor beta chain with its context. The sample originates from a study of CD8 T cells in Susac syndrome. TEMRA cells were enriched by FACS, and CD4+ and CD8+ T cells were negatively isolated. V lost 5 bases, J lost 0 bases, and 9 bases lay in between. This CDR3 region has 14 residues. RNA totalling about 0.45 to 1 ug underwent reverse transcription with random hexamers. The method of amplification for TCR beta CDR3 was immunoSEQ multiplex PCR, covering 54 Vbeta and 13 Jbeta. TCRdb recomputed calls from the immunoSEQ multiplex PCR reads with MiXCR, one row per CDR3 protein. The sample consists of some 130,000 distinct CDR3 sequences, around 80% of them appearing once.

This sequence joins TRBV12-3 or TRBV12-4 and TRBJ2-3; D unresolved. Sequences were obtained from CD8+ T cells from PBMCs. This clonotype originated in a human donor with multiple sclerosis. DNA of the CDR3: TGTGCCAGCAGTATTACAACTAGCACAGATACGCAGTATTTT. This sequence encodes CASSITTSTDTQYF.